What follows is one TCR beta chain and its context. Its antigen is as yet unknown. The data belong to a study of T cell responses to AZD1222 COVID-19 vaccine. TCRdb's copy holds only in-frame clones and misses some; the assay was immunoSEQ multiplex PCR. The table records 100,000 or so clones, about 91% of them present only once. Trimming took 6 bases from V and 5 from J; bases not matched to a gene: 10. The CDR3 consists of 15 residues. CDR1 and CDR2 (germline): MNHEY, SVGAGI. General study findings and limits: Reportedly, nearly half the spike-specific TCRs target unmutated variant regions. Repertoire samples came only from after the peak T cell response. Among those given AZD1222, only five or six were seropositive at baseline. Spike-specific TCR breadth and depth both grew after two AZD1222 doses.

This clonotype was obtained from an adult who received the AZD1222 COVID-19 vaccine. The chain carries TRBV6-5 and TRBJ2-1; 7 positions agree with TRBD2. The sample consisted of peripheral blood, taken 28 days after the second AZD1222 dose. The CDR3 bases are TGTGCCAGCAGACCCCGAACTAGCGCCAACAATGAGCAGTTCTTC. Translating gives CASRPRTSANNEQFF.